Each of the 12 T cell receptor beta chains below was sequenced from the same sample in a study of T cell repertoires in cytomegalovirus infection (dated by TCRdb to about 2019). The sample's treatment or condition label, in plain terms: in vitro stimulation with specific CMV peptide epitopes to enrich CMV-specific T cells. Antigen specificity for these receptors is unknown. Sequencing instrument: Illumina HiSeq 1500. TCRdb ran its own pipeline on the public reads, namely fastp trimming at Q25 and MiXCR clone calling, and kept in-frame beta chains. Rows merge per CDR3 protein into single entries with the most common DNA and genes. Within this sample are 700,000 to 850,000 distinct CDR3 sequences, with approximately 32% of them counted one time only. Clones ranked in the top ten supply approximately 13% of the sample. The material sequenced was cultured CD8+ T cells from PBMCs, taken from culture after CMV antigen stimulation. All receptors come from a human donor in good health (CMV status not recorded). Some clones in this sample may be carry-over from other donors' samples.

The CDR3 DNA is TGTGCCAGCAGCGAGGGGGGACACGCTAACTATGGCTACACCTTC. Translated: CASSEGGHANYGYTF. V gene TRBV9 combines with J gene TRBJ1-2, with TRBD1 as a possible D gene (6 bases). The CDR3 contains 15 residues. Looked up from germline, CDR1 is SGDLS and CDR2 is YYNGEE. Trimming took 3 bases from V and 0 from J, leaving 12 bases between them.

This clonotype was seen only a few times. Here the CDR3 reads CASGGDEETQYF. In DNA form, the CDR3 reads TGTGCCAGCGGGGGGGACGAAGAGACCCAGTACTTC. The rearrangement joins TRBV12-3 or TRBV12-4 to TRBJ2-5; 7 bases map to TRBD2. The ends lost 8 bases at V and 3 bases at J; junction bases unmatched: 3. The CDR3 length is 12 residues.

This clonotype was seen repeatedly, ten times or more. This chain joins TRBV7-2 and TRBJ2-1, with D perhaps matching TRBD2 (5 bases). CDR1 and CDR2 (germline): SGHTA, FQGNSA. The V end lost 5 bases, the J end lost 0 bases, and 11 bases lay between the germline ends. The CDR3 extends over 15 amino acids. CDR3 DNA sequence: TGTGCCAGCAGCCCAACTAGGAGCTCCTACAATGAGCAGTTCTTC. Protein sequence: CASSPTRSSYNEQFF.

The chain employs TRBV7-9 and TRBJ2-3; D uncertain. With 1 base removed from V and 6 bases from J, the gap between germline ends came to 5 bases. CDR1 is SEHNR and CDR2 is FQNEAQ in the germline V gene (reference sequence). CDR3 size: 12 residues. The CDR3 is CASSLVWDTQYF. The CDR3 DNA reads TGTGCCAGCAGCTTAGTGTGGGATACGCAGTATTTT.

This clonotype was detected a few times. The chain couples TRBV7-9 to TRBJ2-3; 8 bases align to TRBD1. Germline-derived CDR1 and CDR2 are SEHNR and FQNEAQ (reference sequence). J lost 2 bases, V lost 11 bases, and 6 bases had no gene match. The CDR3 extends over 13 amino acids. CDR3 bases: TGTGCCTTACAGGGGGAGAACACAGATACGCAGTATTTT. This translates into CALQGENTDTQYF.

The chain combines TRBV4-1 with TRBJ2-7; 11 nucleotides agree with TRBD2. The CDR3 loop spans 15 amino acids. V gave up 3 bases and J gave up 1 base; unmatched junction bases: 2. The germline V gene has CDR1 MGHRA and CDR2 YSYEKL. The CDR3 protein is CASSQTSGASYEQYV. CDR3 bases: TGCGCCAGCAGCCAGACTAGCGGGGCTTCCTACGAGCAGTACGTC.

This clonotype turned up a few times. This chain uses TRBV12-3 or TRBV12-4 with TRBJ1-2, with 9 bases fitting TRBD1. This CDR3 comprises 16 residues. V lost 8 bases and J lost 7; bases outside the gene matches: 17. Here the CDR3 reads CASGYSPGTGFSGYTF. The CDR3 DNA reads TGTGCCAGCGGCTATTCACCCGGGACAGGGTTTTCTGGCTACACCTTC.

V usage is TRBV28 and J usage is TRBJ2-1; D tentatively fits TRBD1 or TRBD2 (6 bases each). This CDR3 is 15 amino acids long. Germline-derived CDR1 and CDR2 are MDHEN and SYDVKM. Trimming removed 6 bases at V and 7 bases at J, with 19 bases between. CDR3 coding DNA: TGTGCCAGCAGCGTCTGGGGGGCTGAGAAGAATGAGCAGTTCTTC. Its protein is CASSVWGAEKNEQFF.

The chain couples TRBV2 to TRBJ2-1; TRBD2 agrees at 13 bases. The CDR3 consists of 16 residues. Germline CDR1 reads SNHLY; CDR2 reads FYNNEI. After removal of 4 bases from V and 3 bases from J, the junction contained 3 bases not matched to a gene. The CDR3 bases are TGTGCCAGCAGTGGCGGACTAGCGGGGGTCTACAATGAGCAGTTCTTC. Translating it yields CASSGGLAGVYNEQFF.

The V and J genes are TRBV2 and TRBJ1-5; the D is unclear. Trimming took 8 bases from V and 8 from J, leaving 10 bases between them. This CDR3 spans 11 amino acids. Germline CDR1 SNHLY, CDR2 FYNNEI. The CDR3 DNA reads as TGTGCCAGCGGACCCCAGAAGCCCCAGCATTTT. Translated: CASGPQKPQHF.

The rearrangement uses TRBV6-1 and TRBJ2-7; TRBD1 matches 7 bases. The CDR3 is 13 amino acids. Germline CDR1 reads MNHNS; CDR2 reads SASEGT. In nucleotides, the CDR3 is TGTACCAGCAGTGCCGGGACAGTTTACGAGCAGTACGTC. This encodes CTSSAGTVYEQYV.

This clonotype was counted ten times or more. The rearrangement joins TRBV7-6 to TRBJ2-4; D is perhaps TRBD2 (6 bases). CDR3 length equals 14 residues. CDR1 SGHVS and CDR2 FNYEAQ come from the germline V gene. V was pared by 5 bases and J by 1 base, with 9 bases between. CDR3 residues: CASSPGEAKNIQYF. The CDR3 nucleotides read TGTGCCAGCAGCCCGGGGGAGGCCAAAAACATTCAGTACTTC.